Listed below are T cell receptor beta chains from one sample, sequenced in a study of T-cell memory formation after mild COVID-19. TCRdb re-analysed the 5' RACE reads in MiXCR, keeping a single row per CDR3 protein. The sample carries about 240,000 distinct CDR3 sequences, roughly a tenth recorded once. Sequencing was done on a sample of PBMCs or a T cell subset sorted from them (not recorded which). These receptor sequences come from a man aged 18-30 years who had mild COVID-19 (a few samples of this study predate the infection). Cell type and time point are not known. Both conserved end residues are part of each CDR3. D genes are given only for firm matches. Rows give clone size only sometimes, using once, few, many, or a class for an expanded clone.

cdr3_length,d_call,j_call,v_call,clone_size,cdr3_nt,cdr3_aa
14,.,TRBJ1-1,TRBV5-1,many,TGCGCCAGCGCCGGACTGGGGCCGGAAACTGAAGCTTTCTTT,CASAGLGPETEAFF
16,.,TRBJ2-7,TRBV7-9,many,TGTGCCAGCAGCTTAGGCGCCCGGCCGAGGGCTTACGAGCAGTACTTC,CASSLGARPRAYEQYF
13,.,TRBJ2-3,TRBV7-3,.,TGTGCCAGCAGCGCCGCAGGGTCAGATACGCAGTATTTT,CASSAAGSDTQYF
14,.,TRBJ2-3,TRBV12-3/TRBV12-4,.,TGTGCCAGCAGTCTCCGCGCTAGGGGAGATACGCAGTATTTT,CASSLRARGDTQYF
12,.,TRBJ2-7,TRBV6-5,once,TGTGCCAGCAGGGCAGCAGGCTACGAGCAGTACTTC,CASRAAGYEQYF
14,.,TRBJ1-6,TRBV5-1,few,TGCGCCAGCAGCCCCTTTCCCGCTAATTCACCCCTCCACTTT,CASSPFPANSPLHF
14,TRBD2,TRBJ2-3,TRBV12-3/TRBV12-4,many,TGTGCCAGCAGCCAAGCGGGGGACACAGATACGCAGTATTTT,CASSQAGDTDTQYF
14,TRBD1,TRBJ2-5,TRBV24-1,many,TGTGCCACCAGTGACACAGGGGGCGAAGAGACCCAGTACTTC,CATSDTGGEETQYF
14,.,TRBJ1-3,TRBV12-3/TRBV12-4,few,TGTGCCAGCAGTTCAGGGAGCTCTGGAAACACCATATATTTT,CASSSGSSGNTIYF
15,.,TRBJ1-2,TRBV20-1,few,TGCAGTGCCAGGTCCCGAACGACAGTTAGCTATGGCTACACCTTC,CSARSRTTVSYGYTF
13,.,TRBJ2-5,TRBV7-9,.,TGTGCCAGCAGCTCACATCTCCAAGAGACCCAGTACTTC,CASSSHLQETQYF
14,TRBD1,TRBJ2-7,TRBV19,.,TGTGCCAGTAGTGGCCGGGACAGGGCCTACGAGCAGTACTTC,CASSGRDRAYEQYF
13,.,TRBJ2-1,TRBV7-7,many,TGTGCCAGCAGTTTAGGGACTGACAATGAGCAGTTCTTC,CASSLGTDNEQFF
14,.,TRBJ2-3,TRBV7-2,few,TGTGCCAGCAGCTTTGCTAGTTCCAAAGATACGCAGTATTTT,CASSFASSKDTQYF
13,.,TRBJ2-5,TRBV3-1,few,TGTGCCAGCAGGCTCCGAGGGGAAGAGACCCAGTACTTC,CASRLRGEETQYF
9,.,TRBJ2-3,TRBV6-5,.,TGTGCCAGCACAGATACGCAGTATTTT,CASTDTQYF
13,.,TRBJ1-5,TRBV10-2,many,TGCGCCAGCAGCAGAGCAGGGCAACAGCCCCAGCATTTT,CASSRAGQQPQHF
10,TRBD1,TRBJ2-5,TRBV29-1,.,TGCAGCGCAGGGGGCGAGACCCAGTACTTC,CSAGGETQYF
15,.,TRBJ2-5,TRBV7-3,few,TGTGCCAGCAGCTCCGCCGGACTATTTGGGGAGACCCAGTACTTC,CASSSAGLFGETQYF
15,.,TRBJ2-2,TRBV6-5,many,TGTGCCAGCAGTTACGGACAGATGAACACCGGGGAGCTGTTTTTT,CASSYGQMNTGELFF
13,TRBD1,TRBJ1-2,TRBV28,.,TGTGCCAGCAGTTTATTAACAGGGGCTGGCTACACCTTC,CASSLLTGAGYTF
15,.,TRBJ1-4,TRBV4-1,.,TGCGCCAGCAGCCAGAGCTCAGCAACTAATGAAAAACTGTTTTTT,CASSQSSATNEKLFF
17,TRBD2,TRBJ2-3,TRBV7-9,.,TGTGCCAGCAGCTTGGGTAGCGGGGCCCTAAGCACAGATACGCAGTATTTT,CASSLGSGALSTDTQYF
11,.,TRBJ2-2,TRBV2,many,TGTGCCAGTTACTTCTCCGGGGAGCTGTTTTTT,CASYFSGELFF
15,TRBD1,TRBJ1-3,TRBV6-5,few,TGTGCCAGCACTTCAGGGGGGGATCCTTTCAACACCATATATTTT,CASTSGGDPFNTIYF
17,.,TRBJ1-1,TRBV6-5,.,TGTGCCAGCAGTGACGACAACTATTTTAGGGGAAACACTGAAGCTTTCTTT,CASSDDNYFRGNTEAFF
18,.,TRBJ1-4,TRBV4-3,once,TGCGCCAGCAGCCCAGCGCCTCGACACCTTGCAACGAATGAAAAACTGTTTTTT,CASSPAPRHLATNEKLFF
14,.,TRBJ1-5,TRBV7-2,few,TGTGCCAGCAGTAACACCCGCGGCAATCAGCCCCAGCATTTT,CASSNTRGNQPQHF
13,.,TRBJ2-7,TRBV29-1,.,TGCAGCGCCGACGCCCAGGGGGGATACGAGCAGTACTTC,CSADAQGGYEQYF
15,TRBD2,TRBJ2-3,TRBV2,.,TGTGCCAGCAGTGTCGCCCCTAGCGGGCCAGATACGCAGTATTTT,CASSVAPSGPDTQYF
13,.,TRBJ1-1,TRBV12-3/TRBV12-4,few,TGTGCCAGCAGTTGGTCAGAGAACACTGAAGCTTTCTTT,CASSWSENTEAFF
18,TRBD2,TRBJ2-5,TRBV15,many,TGTGCCACCAGCAGAGGCTTACTAGCGGGGGGGCCAGAAGAGACCCAGTACTTC,CATSRGLLAGGPEETQYF